This paragraph reports one T cell receptor beta chain. As yet, its antigen is unknown. The entry originates in a study of vaccination and CD4 T cells after COVID-19. For the study at large: Cells were stimulated with overlapping spike peptides from SARS-CoV-2, HCoV-NL63, HCoV-OC43 and HCoV-229E.

Time point: late sampling 161 to 241 days after vaccination in a few convalescent patients. The treatment denotes: roughly nine-day PBMC culture with coronavirus spike peptide pools or control peptides (ViraFEST assay). Peptide pools at approximately 10 ug/ml stimulated roughly 1.9 million PBMCs per well with approximately 9.1 IU/ml IL-2. With V trimmed by 3 bases and J by 7 bases, 1 base remained unmatched. CDR3 length: 13 amino acids. The V gene's germline CDR1 is WNHNN and CDR2 SYGVQD (reference sequence). The study sequenced cultured CD4+ T cell DNA using the Oncomine TCR Beta short-read assay. Once CD4+ T cells had been cultured, genomic DNA was extracted from them. Using its own MiXCR run on the PCR reads, TCRdb lists one record per CDR3 protein. The sample contains 20,000 to 25,000 distinct CDR3 sequences, 42% of which appear only once.

J is TRBJ2-2 and V is TRBV10-1; 8 positions match TRBD2. The sample in question was CD4+ T cells from blood, cultured in vitro, obtained about 7 months after SARS-CoV-2 vaccination. This TCR derives from a human donor who had recovered from COVID-19. This chain's CDR3 is CASSELAVGELFF. For the CDR3, the DNA is TGCGCCAGCAGTGAACTAGCGGTCGGGGAGCTGTTTTTT.